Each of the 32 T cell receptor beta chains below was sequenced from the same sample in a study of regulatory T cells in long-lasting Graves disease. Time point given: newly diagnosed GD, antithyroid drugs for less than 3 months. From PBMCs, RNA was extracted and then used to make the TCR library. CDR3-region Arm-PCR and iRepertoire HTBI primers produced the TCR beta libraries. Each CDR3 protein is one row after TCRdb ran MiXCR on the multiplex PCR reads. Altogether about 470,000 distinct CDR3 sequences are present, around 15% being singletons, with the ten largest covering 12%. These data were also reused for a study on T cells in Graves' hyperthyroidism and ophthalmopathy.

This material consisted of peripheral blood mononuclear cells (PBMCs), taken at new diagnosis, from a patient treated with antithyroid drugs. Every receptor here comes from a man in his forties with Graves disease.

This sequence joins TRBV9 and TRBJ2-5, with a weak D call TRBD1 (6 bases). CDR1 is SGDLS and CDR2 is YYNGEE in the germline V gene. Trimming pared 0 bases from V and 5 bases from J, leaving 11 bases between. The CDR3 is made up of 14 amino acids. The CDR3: CASSVEWGQETQYF. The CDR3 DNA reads TGTGCCAGCAGCGTAGAATGGGGGCAGGAGACCCAGTACTTC.

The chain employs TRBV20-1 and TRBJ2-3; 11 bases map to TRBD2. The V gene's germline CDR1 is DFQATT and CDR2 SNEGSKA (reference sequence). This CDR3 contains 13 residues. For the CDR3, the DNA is TGCATGCTGACTAGCGGGAACACAGATACGCAGTATTTT. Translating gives CMLTSGNTDTQYF.

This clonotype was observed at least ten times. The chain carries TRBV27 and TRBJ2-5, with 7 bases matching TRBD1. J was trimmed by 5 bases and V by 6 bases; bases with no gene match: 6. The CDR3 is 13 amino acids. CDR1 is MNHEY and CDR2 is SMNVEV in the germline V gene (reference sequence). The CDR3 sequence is CASRMTGRETQYF. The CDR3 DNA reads TGTGCCAGCAGGATGACAGGGCGGGAGACCCAGTACTTC.

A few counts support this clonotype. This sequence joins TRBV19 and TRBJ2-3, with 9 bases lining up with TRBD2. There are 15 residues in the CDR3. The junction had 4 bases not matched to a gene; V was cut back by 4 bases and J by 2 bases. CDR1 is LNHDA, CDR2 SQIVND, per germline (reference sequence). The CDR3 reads CASSTLAGATDTQYF. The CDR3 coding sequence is TGTGCCAGTAGTACCTTAGCGGGAGCCACAGATACGCAGTATTTT.

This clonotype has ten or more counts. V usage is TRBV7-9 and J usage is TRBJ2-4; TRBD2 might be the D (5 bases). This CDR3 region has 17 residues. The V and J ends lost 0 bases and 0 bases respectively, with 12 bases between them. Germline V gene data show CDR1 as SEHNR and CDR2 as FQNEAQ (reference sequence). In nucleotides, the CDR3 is TGTGCCAGCAGCTTAGCGGGAGTCGTCGAAGCCAAAAACATTCAGTACTTC. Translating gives CASSLAGVVEAKNIQYF.

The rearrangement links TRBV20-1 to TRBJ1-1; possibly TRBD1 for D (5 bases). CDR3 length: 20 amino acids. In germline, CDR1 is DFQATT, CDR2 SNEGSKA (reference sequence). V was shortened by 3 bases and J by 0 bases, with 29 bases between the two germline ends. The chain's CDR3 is CSARFRRTRGPRNLNTEAFF. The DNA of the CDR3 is TGCAGTGCTAGGTTCCGAAGGACGAGGGGCCCCCGGAATTTGAACACTGAAGCTTTCTTT.

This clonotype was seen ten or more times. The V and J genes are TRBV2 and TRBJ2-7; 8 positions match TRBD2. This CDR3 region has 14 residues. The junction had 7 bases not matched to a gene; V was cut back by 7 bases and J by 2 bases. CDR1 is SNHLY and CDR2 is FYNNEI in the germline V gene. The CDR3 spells CASKPTSGPYEQYF. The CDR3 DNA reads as TGTGCCAGCAAGCCCACTAGCGGCCCCTACGAGCAGTACTTC.

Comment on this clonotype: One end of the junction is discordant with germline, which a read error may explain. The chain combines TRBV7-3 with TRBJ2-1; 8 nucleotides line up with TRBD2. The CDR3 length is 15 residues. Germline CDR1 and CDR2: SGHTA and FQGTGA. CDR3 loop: CASSLTGTRSNEQFF. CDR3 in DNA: TGTGCCAGCAGCCTAACCGGGACTAGATCCAATGAGCAGTTCTTC.

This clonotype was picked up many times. The CDR3 DNA reads as TGTGCCAGCAGCCCCCTTGGGGGGGGTGGCAATCAGCCCCAGCATTTT. The encoded protein is CASSPLGGGGNQPQHF. J is TRBJ1-5 and V is TRBV28; D is perhaps TRBD1 (5 bases). Germline lookup yields CDR1 MDHEN and CDR2 SYDVKM. This CDR3 region has 16 residues. V was pared by 6 bases and J by 2 bases, with 17 bases between.

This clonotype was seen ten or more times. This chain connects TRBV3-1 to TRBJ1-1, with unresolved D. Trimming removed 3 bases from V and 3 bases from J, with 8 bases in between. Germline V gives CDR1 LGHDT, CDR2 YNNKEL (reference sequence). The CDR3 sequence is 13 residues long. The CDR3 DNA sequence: TGTGCCAGCAGCCAGGGCACTCACACTGAAGCTTTCTTT. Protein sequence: CASSQGTHTEAFF.

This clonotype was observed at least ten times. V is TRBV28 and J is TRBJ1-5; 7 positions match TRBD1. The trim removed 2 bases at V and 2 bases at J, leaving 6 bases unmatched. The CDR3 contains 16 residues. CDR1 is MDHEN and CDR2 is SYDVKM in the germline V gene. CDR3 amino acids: CASSLQGGFGNQPQHF. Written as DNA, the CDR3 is TGTGCCAGCAGTTTACAGGGGGGTTTCGGCAATCAGCCCCAGCATTTT.

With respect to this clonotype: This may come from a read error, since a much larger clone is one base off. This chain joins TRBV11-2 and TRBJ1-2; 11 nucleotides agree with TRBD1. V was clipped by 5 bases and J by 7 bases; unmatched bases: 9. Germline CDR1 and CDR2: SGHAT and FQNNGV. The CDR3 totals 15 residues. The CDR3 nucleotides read TGTGCCAGCAGCCACCGGGACAGGGGGTTCGTTGGCTACACCTTC. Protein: CASSHRDRGFVGYTF.

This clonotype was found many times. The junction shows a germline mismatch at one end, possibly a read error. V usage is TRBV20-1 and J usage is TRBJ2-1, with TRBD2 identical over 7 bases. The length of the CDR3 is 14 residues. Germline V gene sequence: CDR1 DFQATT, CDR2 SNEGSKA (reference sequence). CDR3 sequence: CSDRPSGIYNEQFF. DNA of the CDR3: TGCAGTGATAGACCCAGCGGGATCTACAATGAGCAGTTCTTC.

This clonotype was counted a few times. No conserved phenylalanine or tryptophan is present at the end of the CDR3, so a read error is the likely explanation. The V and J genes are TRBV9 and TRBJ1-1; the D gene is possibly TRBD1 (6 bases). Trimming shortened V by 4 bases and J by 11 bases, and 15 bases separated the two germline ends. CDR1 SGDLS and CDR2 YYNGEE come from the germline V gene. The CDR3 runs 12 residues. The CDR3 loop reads CASSPKKRGAFS. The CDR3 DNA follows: TGTGCCAGCAGCCCCAAGAAAAGGGGGGCTTTCTCT.

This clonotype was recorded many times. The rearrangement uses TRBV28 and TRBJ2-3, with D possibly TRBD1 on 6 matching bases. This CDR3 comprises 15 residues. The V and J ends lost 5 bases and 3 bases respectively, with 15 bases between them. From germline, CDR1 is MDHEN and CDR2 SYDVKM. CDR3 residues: CASSPAQGFTDTQYF. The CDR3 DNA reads TGTGCCAGCAGTCCTGCACAGGGTTTTACAGATACGCAGTATTTT.

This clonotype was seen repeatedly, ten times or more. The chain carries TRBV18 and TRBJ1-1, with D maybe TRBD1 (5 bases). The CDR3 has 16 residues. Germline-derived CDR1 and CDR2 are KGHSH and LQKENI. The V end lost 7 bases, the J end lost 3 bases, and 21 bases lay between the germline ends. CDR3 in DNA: TGTGCCAGCTGCAAAGAGGGCGGGGGATCGGACACTGAAGCTTTCTTT. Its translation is CASCKEGGGSDTEAFF.

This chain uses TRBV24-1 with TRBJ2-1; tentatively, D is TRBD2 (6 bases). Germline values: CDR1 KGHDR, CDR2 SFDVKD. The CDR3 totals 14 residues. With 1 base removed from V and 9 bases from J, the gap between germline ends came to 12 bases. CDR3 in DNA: TGTGCCACCAGTGATTTTAGCCTGGGAGGTGAGCAGTTCTTC. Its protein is CATSDFSLGGEQFF.

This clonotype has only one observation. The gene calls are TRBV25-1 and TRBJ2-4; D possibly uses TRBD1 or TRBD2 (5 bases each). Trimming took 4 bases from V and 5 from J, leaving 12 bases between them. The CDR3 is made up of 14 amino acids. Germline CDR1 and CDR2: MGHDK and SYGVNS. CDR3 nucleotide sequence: TGTGCCAGCAGTGGGTGGGACGGACAAAACATTCAGTACTTC. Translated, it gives CASSGWDGQNIQYF.

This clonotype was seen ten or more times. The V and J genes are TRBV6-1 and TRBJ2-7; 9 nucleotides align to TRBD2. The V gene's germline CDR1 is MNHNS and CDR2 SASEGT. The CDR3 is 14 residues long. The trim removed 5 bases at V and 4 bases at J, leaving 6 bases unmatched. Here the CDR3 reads CASSQPGLAYEQYF. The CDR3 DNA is TGTGCCAGCAGTCAACCGGGACTAGCATACGAGCAGTACTTC.

The CDR3: CASSYGTGGAETQYF. CDR3 coding DNA: TGTGCCAGCAGTTACGGGACAGGGGGCGCGGAGACCCAGTACTTC. This chain joins TRBV6-9 and TRBJ2-5, with 12 nucleotides matching TRBD1. Germline CDR1 and CDR2: MNHGY and SVAAGI. The CDR3 runs to 15 residues. With 3 bases clipped from V and 5 bases from J, the junction kept 4 bases outside the gene matches.

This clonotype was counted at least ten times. CDR3 DNA: TGCGCCAGCAGCTTGGTTGGTAGACACGAGCAGTACTTC. This gives the protein CASSLVGRHEQYF. V and J are TRBV5-1 and TRBJ2-7; D remains ambiguous. The CDR3 is 13 residues long. The V end lost 0 bases, the J end lost 5 bases, and 9 bases lay between the germline ends. Germline V gene lookup returns CDR1 SGHRS and CDR2 YFSETQ.

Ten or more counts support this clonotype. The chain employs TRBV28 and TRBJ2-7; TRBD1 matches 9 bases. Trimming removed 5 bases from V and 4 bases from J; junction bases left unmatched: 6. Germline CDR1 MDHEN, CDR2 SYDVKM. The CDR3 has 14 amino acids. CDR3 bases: TGTGCCAGCAGTCCCGGGACAGGGATGTACGAGCAGTACTTC. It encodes CASSPGTGMYEQYF. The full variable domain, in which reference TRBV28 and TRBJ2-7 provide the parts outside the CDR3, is DVKVTQSSRYLVKRTGEKVFLECVQDMDHENMFWYRQDPGLGLRLIYFSYDVKMKEKGDIPEGYSVSREKKERFSLILESASTNQTSMYLCASSPGTGMYEQYFGPGTRLTVT.

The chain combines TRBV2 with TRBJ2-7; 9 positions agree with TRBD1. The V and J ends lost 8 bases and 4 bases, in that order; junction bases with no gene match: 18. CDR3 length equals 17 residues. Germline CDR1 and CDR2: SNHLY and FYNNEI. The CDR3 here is CASGVRGRGTGMYEQYF. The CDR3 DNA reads TGTGCCAGCGGCGTACGGGGCCGAGGGACAGGGATGTACGAGCAGTACTTC.

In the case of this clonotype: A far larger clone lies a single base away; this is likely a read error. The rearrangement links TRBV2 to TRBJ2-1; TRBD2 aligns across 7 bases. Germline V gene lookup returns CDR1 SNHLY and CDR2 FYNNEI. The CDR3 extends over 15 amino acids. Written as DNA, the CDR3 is TGTGCCAGCAGCGCCCAGGCGGGAGTTTCGGATGAGCGGTTCTTC. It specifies CASSAQAGVSDERFF. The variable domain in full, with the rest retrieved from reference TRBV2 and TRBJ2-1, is EPEVTQTPSHQVTQMGQEVILRCVPISNHLYFYWYRQILGQKVEFLVSFYNNEISEKSEIFDDQFSVERPDGSNFTLKIRSTKLEDSAMYFCASSAQAGVSDERFFGPGTRLTVL.

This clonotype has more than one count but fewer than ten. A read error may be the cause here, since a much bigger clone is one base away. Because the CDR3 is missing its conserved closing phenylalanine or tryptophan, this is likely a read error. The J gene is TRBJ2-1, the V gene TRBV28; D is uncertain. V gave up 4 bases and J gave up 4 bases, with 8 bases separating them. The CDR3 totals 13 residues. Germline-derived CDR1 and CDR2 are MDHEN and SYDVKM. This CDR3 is CASSSVGYNEQFY. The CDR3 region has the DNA TGTGCCAGCAGTTCGGTGGGATACAATGAGCAGTTCTAC.

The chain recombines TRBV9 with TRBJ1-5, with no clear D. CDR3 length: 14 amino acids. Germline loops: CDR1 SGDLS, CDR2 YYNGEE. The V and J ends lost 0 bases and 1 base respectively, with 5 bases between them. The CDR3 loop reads CASSVGQSNQPQHF. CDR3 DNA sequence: TGTGCCAGCAGCGTAGGTCAGAGCAATCAGCCCCAGCATTTT.

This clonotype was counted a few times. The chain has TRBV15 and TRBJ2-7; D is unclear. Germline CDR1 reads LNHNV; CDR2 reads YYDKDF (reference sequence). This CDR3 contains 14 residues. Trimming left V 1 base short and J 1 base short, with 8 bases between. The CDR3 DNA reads TGTGCCACCAGCAGAGCGAAGGGATCCTACGAGCAGTACTTC. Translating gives CATSRAKGSYEQYF.

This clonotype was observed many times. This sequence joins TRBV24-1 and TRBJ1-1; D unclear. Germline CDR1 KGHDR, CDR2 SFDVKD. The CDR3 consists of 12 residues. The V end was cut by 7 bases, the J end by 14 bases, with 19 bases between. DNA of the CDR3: TGTGCCACCAGCATCCCGTCGGGCCGGAGATTCTTT. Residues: CATSIPSGRRFF.

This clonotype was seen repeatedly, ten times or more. CDR3 region: CASILSGVDTEAFF. The CDR3, as DNA: TGTGCCAGCATATTATCAGGGGTGGACACTGAAGCTTTCTTT. The V call is TRBV3-1, the J call TRBJ1-1; D might be TRBD1 (6 bases). Looked up from germline, CDR1 is LGHDT and CDR2 is YNNKEL (reference sequence). Trimming removed 7 bases at V and 3 bases at J, with 15 bases between. The CDR3 covers 14 residues.

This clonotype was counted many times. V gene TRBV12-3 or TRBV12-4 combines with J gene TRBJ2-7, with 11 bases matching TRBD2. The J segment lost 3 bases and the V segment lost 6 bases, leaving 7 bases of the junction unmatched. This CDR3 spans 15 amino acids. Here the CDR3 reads CASRTLAGEIYEQYF. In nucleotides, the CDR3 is TGTGCCAGCAGGACACTAGCGGGAGAAATCTACGAGCAGTACTTC.

The CDR3 DNA reads TGTGCCAGCAGCCCTACAGGGAAAGGGGAAAAACTGTTTTTT. It is translated as CASSPTGKGEKLFF. This chain links TRBV7-6 with TRBJ1-4; the D gene is possibly TRBD1 (6 bases). V was trimmed by 5 bases and J by 8 bases, leaving 15 bases between them. The CDR3 length is 14 residues. Germline values: CDR1 SGHVS, CDR2 FNYEAQ. Looking up the rest from reference TRBV7-6 and TRBJ1-4 gives the full variable domain: GAGVSQSPRYKVTKRGQDVALRCDPISGHVSLYWYRQALGQGPEFLTYFNYEAQQDKSGLPNDRFSAERPEGSISTLTIQRTEQRDSAMYRCASSPTGKGEKLFFGSGTQLSVL.

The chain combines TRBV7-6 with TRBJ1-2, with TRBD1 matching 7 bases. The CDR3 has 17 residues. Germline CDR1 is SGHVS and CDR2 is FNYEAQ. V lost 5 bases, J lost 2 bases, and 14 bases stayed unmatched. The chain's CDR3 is CASSPQRQGSLNYGYTF. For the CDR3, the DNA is TGTGCCAGCAGCCCCCAGCGACAGGGCTCGTTAAACTATGGCTACACCTTC.